A single TCR beta chain is shown here with its context. This sample was included in a study of blood T cell repertoires in COVID-19. Original analysis: Cell counts per sample came from amplifying reference gene primers. The data were produced by immunoSEQ multiplex PCR, yet TCRdb's version contains in-frame clones alone and is incomplete. That table supplies the V and J calls and clone size; D and trimming were determined from the DNA. The sample has about 430,000 clones; 88% are singletons. Participants spanned ages about 18 to 90 years and resided in 20 to 30 US areas. The clonotype was recovered from a woman in her twenties or thirties with acute COVID-19. The sequencing sample was made of PBMCs or T cells enriched from blood (not recorded which).

CDR3 sequence (DNA): TGTGCCAGCAGTTCGGGGTATGGCTACACCTTC. It translates to CASSSGYGYTF. The chain uses TRBV12-3 or TRBV12-4 and TRBJ1-2, with unresolved D. The CDR3 is made up of 11 amino acids. V lost 4 bases and J lost 5, with 5 bases in between.